Presented here are 5 T cell receptor beta chains from one specimen sequenced in a study of radiation and T cells in renal cell carcinoma. TCRdb's table, derived via immunoSEQ multiplex PCR, lists solely in-frame clones and lacks some. The table has roughly 23,000 clones, 47% seen once. Treatment denoted: 15 Gy SBRT to primary tumor, nephrectomy 4 weeks later. Sequenced here: tumor tissue, sampled from a patient whose treatment included radiotherapy and nephrectomy. These receptors were collected from a woman aged 50 to 60 with renal cell carcinoma.

This chain joins TRBV6-1 and TRBJ1-2, with D hard to call. Germline V gene data show CDR1 as MNHNS and CDR2 as SASEGT. V was shortened by 1 base and J by 4 bases, with 10 bases between the two germline ends. CDR3 length: 14 amino acids. CDR3 in amino acids: CASSEGPASYGYTF. The CDR3 coding sequence is TGTGCCAGCAGTGAAGGACCAGCCTCCTATGGCTACACCTTC.

This clone was counted a few times. V and J are TRBV11-2 and TRBJ1-2; maybe TRBD1 (5 bases). V lost 0 bases and J 7 bases, leaving 6 bases between the germline ends. The CDR3 contains 12 residues. CDR1 SGHAT and CDR2 FQNNGV come from the germline V gene. The CDR3 spells CASSLDGAGYTF. The CDR3 bases are TGTGCCAGCAGCTTAGATGGGGCTGGCTACACCTTC.

V usage is TRBV19 and J usage is TRBJ2-1; tentative D call: TRBD2 (6 bases). The CDR3 is made up of 14 amino acids. V was shortened by 4 bases and J by 2 bases, with 9 bases between the two germline ends. Germline V gene data show CDR1 as LNHDA and CDR2 as SQIVND (reference sequence). Written as DNA, the CDR3 is TGTGCCAGTAGTAGGGGGGTCACCTACAATGAGCAGTTCTTC. This translates into CASSRGVTYNEQFF.

CDR3 sequence reads: CASSPGLAGAYNEQFF. The DNA for the CDR3 is TGTGCCAGTAGTCCGGGACTAGCGGGGGCCTACAATGAGCAGTTCTTC. The chain couples TRBV19 to TRBJ2-1; TRBD2 aligns across 14 bases. J lost 2 bases, V lost 5 bases, and 2 bases had no gene match. In germline, CDR1 is LNHDA, CDR2 SQIVND (reference sequence). The length of the CDR3 is 16 residues.

This chain uses TRBV6-5 with TRBJ1-6; D call uncertain. The CDR3 consists of 15 residues. Germline CDR1 is MNHEY and CDR2 is SVGAGI. The V and J ends lost 7 bases and 6 bases respectively, with 16 bases between them. CDR3 loop: CASKKEQSLNSPLHF. CDR3 nucleotides: TGTGCCAGCAAGAAGGAACAGAGCCTTAATTCACCCCTCCACTTT.